These 26 T cell receptor beta chains share one sample of origin, sequenced in a study of T-cell reconstitution after alpha-beta-depleted transplantation in children. Unique molecular identifiers featured in how the TCRbeta library was prepared. MiXCR was run by TCRdb on the PCR reads, yielding one entry per CDR3 protein. The table includes about 470,000 distinct CDR3 sequences, approximately 42% detected once. The sequencing here drew on PBMCs, taken before TCRalphabeta/CD19-depleted stem cell transplant. The source of these receptors is a girl aged 2 to 9 with aplastic anemia, due to receive a stem cell transplant.

V usage is TRBV28 and J usage is TRBJ2-3; D tentatively fits TRBD1 or TRBD2 (5 bases each). Trimming pared 5 bases from V and 4 bases from J, leaving 22 bases between. In germline, CDR1 is MDHEN, CDR2 SYDVKM. The CDR3 is 17 residues long. The DNA of the CDR3 is TGTGCCAGCAGTATCTCGGTTGGGGGAGTAGGCGCAGATACGCAGTATTTT. Residues: CASSISVGGVGADTQYF.

The genes are TRBV5-5 and TRBJ1-1; D perhaps matches TRBD1 (5 bases). Germline V gene lookup returns CDR1 SGHKS and CDR2 YYEKEE (reference sequence). Trimming removed 4 bases at V and 10 bases at J, with 32 bases between. This CDR3 is 18 amino acids long. CDR3 DNA: TGTGCCAGCAGCCTGGACGGAACATATGGGGCGGCTAGCGTCGGAGCTTTCTTT. Translated: CASSLDGTYGAASVGAFF. The variable domain in full, with the rest retrieved from reference TRBV5-5 and TRBJ1-1, is DAGVTQSPTHLIKTRGQQVTLRCSPISGHKSVSWYQQVLGQGPQFIFQYYEKEERGRGNFPDRFSARQFPNYSSELNVNALLLGDSALYLCASSLDGTYGAASVGAFFGQGTRLTVV.

This clonotype has a count of ten or more. The rearrangement links TRBV12-5 to TRBJ2-2; D gene ambiguous. V lost 4 bases and J 1 base, leaving 10 bases between the germline ends. The length of the CDR3 is 15 residues. In germline, CDR1 is LGHNT, CDR2 FRNRAP. CDR3 sequence (DNA): TGTGCTAGTGGTTCTCTAGTTGGGAACACCGGGGAGCTGTTTTTT. Amino acids: CASGSLVGNTGELFF. Looking up the rest from reference TRBV12-5 and TRBJ2-2 gives the full variable domain: DARVTQTPRHKVTEMGQEVTMRCQPILGHNTVFWYRQTMMQGLELLAYFRNRAPLDDSGMPKDRFSAEMPDATLATLKIQPSEPRDSAVYFCASGSLVGNTGELFFGEGSRLTVL.

This chain joins TRBV9 and TRBJ1-5; D unclear. Germline V gene sequence: CDR1 SGDLS, CDR2 YYNGEE. CDR3 size: 14 residues. V was shortened by 0 bases and J by 3 bases, with 7 bases between the two germline ends. For the CDR3, the DNA is TGTGCCAGCAGCGTAGGAGTTCCCAATCAGCCCCAGCATTTT. This codes for CASSVGVPNQPQHF. The whole variable domain, filled in from reference TRBV9 and TRBJ1-5, reads DSGVTQTPKHLITATGQRVTLRCSPRSGDLSVYWYQQSLDQGLQFLIQYYNGEERAKGNILERFSAQQFPDLHSELNLSSLELGDSALYFCASSVGVPNQPQHFGDGTRLSIL.

The chain uses TRBV5-1 and TRBJ2-3; 9 bases fit TRBD2. After removal of 4 bases from V and 2 bases from J, the junction contained 8 bases not matched to a gene. The CDR3 consists of 16 residues. Per germline, CDR1 SGHRS and CDR2 YFSETQ. CDR3 nucleotides: TGCGCCAGCAGCCGCTGGCAGCGGGGGGCCACAGATACGCAGTATTTT. Translating gives CASSRWQRGATDTQYF. Variable domain in full (rest from reference TRBV5-1 and TRBJ2-3): KAGVTQTPRYLIKTRGQQVTLSCSPISGHRSVSWYQQTPGQGLQFLFEYFSETQRNKGNFPGRFSGRQFSNSRSEMNVSTLELGDSALYLCASSRWQRGATDTQYFGPGTRLTVL.

In its sample, this clonotype was seen many times. The chain links TRBV20-1 to TRBJ2-1, with D maybe TRBD2 (5 bases). V lost 3 bases and J lost 8, with 23 bases in between. In germline, CDR1 is DFQATT, CDR2 SNEGSKA (reference sequence). The CDR3 length is 16 residues. Here the CDR3 DNA reads TGCAGTGCTAGCTGGGCTAGGCCCGGGGTTAGGGATGAGCAGTTCTTC. This gives the protein CSASWARPGVRDEQFF.

The chain couples TRBV20-1 to TRBJ2-7, with TRBD2 matching 14 bases. Germline assignment: CDR1 DFQATT and CDR2 SNEGSKA (reference sequence). The J segment lost 7 bases and the V segment lost 3 bases, leaving 5 bases of the junction unmatched. The CDR3 totals 14 residues. The chain's CDR3 is CSASGTSGRMEQYF. CDR3 DNA sequence: TGCAGTGCTAGTGGGACTAGCGGGAGAATGGAGCAGTACTTC.

This clonotype was seen many times. The V and J genes are TRBV4-3 and TRBJ2-5; 7 positions match TRBD2. This CDR3 spans 16 amino acids. Trimming removed 0 bases from V and 3 bases from J; junction bases left unmatched: 7. Germline loops: CDR1 LGHNA, CDR2 YSLEER. Here the CDR3 reads CASSQDGPGTKETQYF. The CDR3 bases are TGCGCCAGCAGCCAAGACGGGCCAGGGACTAAAGAGACCCAGTACTTC.

This clonotype came up many times. CDR3 sequence: CSALLDRGTINQPQHF. The CDR3 region has the DNA TGCAGTGCCCTCCTAGACAGGGGGACGATCAATCAGCCCCAGCATTTT. This rearrangement joins TRBV20-1 to TRBJ1-5; the match to TRBD1 covers 9 bases. The V and J ends lost 6 bases and 3 bases, in that order; junction bases with no gene match: 12. This CDR3 region has 16 residues. Germline values: CDR1 DFQATT, CDR2 SNEGSKA (reference sequence).

This clonotype came up many times. This chain joins TRBV6-5 and TRBJ2-1, with 11 positions matching TRBD1. V lost 2 bases, J lost 2 bases, and 5 bases stayed unmatched. This CDR3 region has 17 residues. Per germline, CDR1 MNHEY and CDR2 SVGAGI. This CDR3 reads CASSYLDRGQAYNEQFF. The CDR3 DNA is TGTGCCAGCAGTTACCTGGACAGGGGGCAAGCCTACAATGAGCAGTTCTTC.

J is TRBJ1-2 and V is TRBV4-1, with no clear D. The V gene's germline CDR1 is MGHRA and CDR2 YSYEKL. Trimming shortened V by 3 bases and J by 0 bases, and 11 bases separated the two germline ends. The CDR3 runs 15 residues. In DNA, the CDR3 is TGCGCCAGCAGCCACCTCTTCGGGGCTAACTATGGCTACACCTTC. Amino acid sequence: CASSHLFGANYGYTF.

This clonotype has ten or more counts. This rearrangement joins TRBV11-2 to TRBJ2-4; the match to TRBD2 covers 12 bases. Germline-derived CDR1 and CDR2 are SGHAT and FQNNGV. This CDR3 is 18 amino acids long. V trimming: 5 bases; J trimming: 0 bases; junction bases outside the gene matches: 8. The CDR3 sequence: CASSIGLAGSLAKNIQYF. Here the CDR3 DNA reads TGTGCCAGCAGCATCGGACTAGCGGGAAGCCTAGCCAAAAACATTCAGTACTTC.

Comments on this clonotype: Germline is not matched at one junction end, which may reflect a read error. V usage is TRBV25-1 and J usage is TRBJ1-2; D remains unclear. The CDR3 has 15 residues. CDR1 MGHDK and CDR2 SYGVNS come from the germline V gene. The CDR3 loop is CASSIPPLPYYGYPF. The CDR3, as DNA: TGTGCCAGCAGTATACCGCCACTCCCGTACTATGGCTACCCCTTC.

This clonotype was detected many times. The chain employs TRBV7-2 and TRBJ2-7, with 8 bases aligning to TRBD1. The CDR3 runs to 15 residues. Germline V gene lookup returns CDR1 SGHTA and CDR2 FQGNSA. V shed 3 bases and J 3 bases; nucleotides not matched to a gene: 7. This chain's CDR3 is CASSFSGTGFYEQYF. The CDR3 nucleotides read TGTGCCAGCAGCTTTTCGGGGACAGGCTTCTACGAGCAGTACTTC.

There are many counts of this clonotype. This chain connects TRBV12-3 or TRBV12-4 to TRBJ2-3, with a tentative D call TRBD2 (7 bases). The length of the CDR3 is 16 residues. The V and J ends lost 3 bases and 2 bases respectively, with 15 bases between them. CDR3 in amino acids: CASSFSGGGATDTQYF. The CDR3 coding sequence is TGTGCCAGCAGTTTTTCCGGCGGGGGCGCCACAGATACGCAGTATTTT.

This clonotype was counted many times. The CDR3, as DNA: TGCGCCAGCAGCTTGGTCCGGGACTACCACGAGCAGTACTTC. It translates to CASSLVRDYHEQYF. The chain employs TRBV5-1 and TRBJ2-7; 7 bases map to TRBD2. The CDR3 has 14 amino acids. J gave up 5 bases and V 0 bases, and 5 bases lay outside the gene matches. Germline V lookup: CDR1 SGHRS, CDR2 YFSETQ.

The DNA of the CDR3 is TGTGCCAGCAGCGACGGGGGAAAGGGGGCCTACGAGCAGTACTTC. It codes for CASSDGGKGAYEQYF. This chain connects TRBV6-1 to TRBJ2-7; D possibly matches TRBD1 or TRBD2 (6 bases each). This CDR3 has 15 amino acids. Trimming took 6 bases from V and 2 from J, leaving 17 bases between them. Germline CDR1 reads MNHNS; CDR2 reads SASEGT.

This chain connects TRBV11-2 to TRBJ2-2; tentatively, D is TRBD1 (5 bases). The V gene lost 2 bases and the J gene lost 2 bases, with 15 bases spanning the gap. CDR3 size: 17 residues. Per germline, CDR1 SGHAT and CDR2 FQNNGV. CDR3 in DNA: TGTGCCAGCAGCTTAATCCCCCTGGGGCTAAACACCGGGGAGCTGTTTTTT. Its translation is CASSLIPLGLNTGELFF. The entire variable domain, with the rest obtained from reference TRBV11-2 and TRBJ2-2, is as follows: EAGVAQSPRYKIIEKRQSVAFWCNPISGHATLYWYQQILGQGPKLLIQFQNNGVVDDSQLPKDRFSAERLKGVDSTLKIQPAKLEDSAVYLCASSLIPLGLNTGELFFGEGSRLTVL.

J is TRBJ2-5 and V is TRBV6-5; 7 bases are a match to TRBD2. Looked up from germline, CDR1 is MNHEY and CDR2 is SVGAGI. The ends lost 0 bases at V and 2 bases at J; junction bases unmatched: 3. This CDR3 has 15 amino acids. The CDR3 loop is CASSYSRLAQETQYF. CDR3 DNA: TGTGCCAGCAGTTACTCGCGACTAGCTCAAGAGACCCAGTACTTC.

This sequence joins TRBV6-4 and TRBJ2-1; D is undetermined. Trimming cost V 2 bases and J 11 bases, with 10 bases left between them. The length of the CDR3 is 12 residues. The germline gives CDR1 MRHNA, CDR2 SNTAGT. The CDR3: CASSDTPGQQFF. As DNA, the CDR3 is TGTGCCAGCAGTGACACCCCTGGCCAGCAGTTCTTC.

Ten or more counts support this clonotype. The V gene is TRBV20-1, the J gene TRBJ2-2; the D is unclear. Germline CDR1 is DFQATT and CDR2 is SNEGSKA (reference sequence). Trimming cost V 3 bases and J 6 bases, with 5 bases left between them. The CDR3 totals 11 residues. Here the CDR3 reads CSARPAGELFF. In DNA form, the CDR3 reads TGCAGTGCTAGGCCTGCCGGGGAGCTGTTTTTT.

This clonotype was seen at least ten times. The genes are TRBV7-8 and TRBJ2-6; TRBD2 agrees at 7 bases. The CDR3 runs 16 residues. The trim removed 4 bases at V and 0 bases at J, leaving 3 bases unmatched. The germline V gene encodes CDR1 SGHVS and CDR2 FQNEAQ. The CDR3: CASSSGRGSGANVLTF. CDR3 nucleotide sequence: TGTGCCAGCAGCTCAGGGAGGGGCTCTGGGGCCAACGTCCTGACTTTC.

The chain joins TRBV28 to TRBJ2-7, with 7 bases that match TRBD1. Per germline, CDR1 MDHEN and CDR2 SYDVKM. The CDR3 spans 16 residues. The trim removed 5 bases at V and 2 bases at J, leaving 12 bases unmatched. The chain's CDR3 is CASSPLEQGLPYEQYF. CDR3 bases: TGTGCCAGCAGTCCCCTCGAACAGGGGCTCCCCTACGAGCAGTACTTC.

The J gene is TRBJ1-5, the V gene TRBV25-1; no definite D call. V was pared by 5 bases and J by 2 bases, with 10 bases between. The CDR3 loop spans 14 amino acids. The germline CDR1 and CDR2 sequences are MGHDK and SYGVNS. The CDR3 reads CASSPGYGNQPQHF. The CDR3 DNA sequence: TGTGCCAGCAGTCCAGGTTATGGCAATCAGCCCCAGCATTTT.

This chain connects TRBV11-3 to TRBJ2-3, with D possibly matching TRBD2 (5 bases). V was shortened by 4 bases and J by 6 bases, with 14 bases between the two germline ends. This CDR3 spans 14 amino acids. Germline loops: CDR1 SGHNT, CDR2 YENEEA. CDR3 DNA: TGTGCCAGCAGCTCCGTCGGGATGTACGATACGCAGTATTTT. Encoded protein: CASSSVGMYDTQYF. Combining the CDR3 with reference TRBV11-3 and TRBJ2-3 gives the whole variable domain EAGVVQSPRYKIIEKKQPVAFWCNPISGHNTLYWYLQNLGQGPELLIRYENEEAVDDSQLPKDRFSAERLKGVDSTLKIQPAELGDSAVYLCASSSVGMYDTQYFGPGTRLTVL.

This clonotype was detected ten times or more. The chain has TRBV14 and TRBJ2-5; 9 bases map to TRBD1. CDR1 SGHDN and CDR2 FVKESK come from the germline V gene. With 3 bases clipped from V and 4 bases from J, the junction kept 9 bases outside the gene matches. CDR3 length: 16 residues. The CDR3 DNA follows: TGTGCCAGCAGCCAGGCTGGACAGGGGAGTTTAGAGACCCAGTACTTC. Residues: CASSQAGQGSLETQYF.